This record concerns one T cell receptor (beta chain) sequence. As originally analysed: Amplified reference gene primers provided the basis for estimating nucleated cell counts. Assay used: immunoSEQ multiplex PCR; TCRdb lists only in-frame clones, some missing. The D gene and trimming were derived from the DNA, and the V and J assignments and clone size from that table. The sample lists some 48,000 clones; around 84% were seen once. The entry originates in a study of blood T cell repertoires in COVID-19. Trimming stripped 5 bases from V and 0 bases from J, with 13 bases between. Per germline, CDR1 SEHNR and CDR2 FQNEAQ (reference sequence). The CDR3 contains 15 residues.

Sequencing was done on a sample of peripheral blood. The rearrangement links TRBV7-9 to TRBJ1-2; TRBD1 might be the D (6 bases). This clonotype originated in a human donor in a cohort sampled during active COVID-19. The CDR3 sequence is CASSPWTETNYGYTF. DNA for the CDR3: TGTGCCAGCAGCCCCTGGACAGAAACTAACTATGGCTACACCTTC. Complete variable domain (other parts from reference TRBV7-9 and TRBJ1-2): DTGVSQNPRHKITKRGQNVTFRCDPISEHNRLYWYRQTLGQGPEFLTYFQNEAQLEKSRLLSDRFSAERPKGSFSTLEIQRTEQGDSAMYLCASSPWTETNYGYTFGSGTRLTVV.